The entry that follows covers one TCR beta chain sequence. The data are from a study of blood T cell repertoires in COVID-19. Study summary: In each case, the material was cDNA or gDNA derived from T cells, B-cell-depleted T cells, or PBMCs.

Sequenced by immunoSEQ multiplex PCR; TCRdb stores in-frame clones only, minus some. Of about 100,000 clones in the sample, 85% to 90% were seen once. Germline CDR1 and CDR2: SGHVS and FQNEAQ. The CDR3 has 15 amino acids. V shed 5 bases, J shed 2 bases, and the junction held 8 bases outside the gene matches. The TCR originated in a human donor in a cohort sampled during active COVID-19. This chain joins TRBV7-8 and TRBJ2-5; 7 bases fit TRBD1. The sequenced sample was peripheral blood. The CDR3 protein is CASSPWGQRQETQYF. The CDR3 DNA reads TGTGCCAGCAGCCCGTGGGGACAGAGACAAGAGACCCAGTACTTC. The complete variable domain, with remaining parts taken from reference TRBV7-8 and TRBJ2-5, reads GAGVSQSPRYKVAKRGQDVALRCDPISGHVSLFWYQQALGQGPEFLTYFQNEAQLDKSGLPSDRFFAERPEGSVSTLKIQRTQQEDSAVYLCASSPWGQRQETQYFGPGTRLLVL.